This T cell receptor (beta chain) is drawn from a study of response to subunit inactivated influenza vaccine. The CDR3 runs to 15 residues. V was cut by 5 bases and J by 3 bases, with 15 bases left in between. TCRdb processed the RT-PCR reads anew with MiXCR; each CDR3 protein has one entry. The sample holds 150,000 to 200,000 distinct CDR3 sequences, approximately 10% seen once. Whole-study results and caveats: The study's authors posited that every seasonal influenza vaccination enlists few new T cells.

Many counts were recorded for this clonotype. Its antigen is not known. J is TRBJ2-3 and V is TRBV12-3 or TRBV12-4, with D unclear. The input for sequencing was non-naive T cells sorted from PBMCs, taken 45 days after vaccination. The receptor was isolated from a man over 45 who received an inactivated influenza vaccine. The CDR3: CASSLRALGTDTQYF. CDR3 nucleotide sequence: TGTGCCAGCAGTCTACGGGCCTTGGGGACAGATACGCAGTATTTT.